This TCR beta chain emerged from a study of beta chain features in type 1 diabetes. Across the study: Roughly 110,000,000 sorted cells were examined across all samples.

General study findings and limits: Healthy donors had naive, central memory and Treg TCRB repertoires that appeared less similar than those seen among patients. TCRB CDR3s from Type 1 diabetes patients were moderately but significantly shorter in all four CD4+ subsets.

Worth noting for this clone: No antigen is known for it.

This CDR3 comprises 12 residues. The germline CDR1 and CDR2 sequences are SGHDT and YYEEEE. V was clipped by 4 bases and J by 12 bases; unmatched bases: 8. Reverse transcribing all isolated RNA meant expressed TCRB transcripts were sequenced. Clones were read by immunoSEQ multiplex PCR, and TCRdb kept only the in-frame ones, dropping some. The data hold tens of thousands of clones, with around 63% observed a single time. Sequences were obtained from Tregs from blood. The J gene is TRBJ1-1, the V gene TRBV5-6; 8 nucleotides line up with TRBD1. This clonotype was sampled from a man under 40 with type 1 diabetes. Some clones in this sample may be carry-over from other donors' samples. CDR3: CASSPTQGVTFF. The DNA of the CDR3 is TGTGCCAGCAGCCCTACACAGGGGGTAACTTTCTTT.